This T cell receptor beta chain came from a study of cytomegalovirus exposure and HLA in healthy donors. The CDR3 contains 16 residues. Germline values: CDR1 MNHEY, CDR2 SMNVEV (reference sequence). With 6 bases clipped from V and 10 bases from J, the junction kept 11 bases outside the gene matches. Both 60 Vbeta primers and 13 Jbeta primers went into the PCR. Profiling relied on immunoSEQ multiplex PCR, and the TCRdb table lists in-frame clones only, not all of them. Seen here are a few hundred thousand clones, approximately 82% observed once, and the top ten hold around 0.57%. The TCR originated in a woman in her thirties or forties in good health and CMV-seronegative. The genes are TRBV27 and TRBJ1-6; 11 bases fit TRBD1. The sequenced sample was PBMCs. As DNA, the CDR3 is TGTGCCAGCAGCCTTGGATCCGGGACAGGGGGATCACCCCTCCACTTT. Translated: CASSLGSGTGGSPLHF.